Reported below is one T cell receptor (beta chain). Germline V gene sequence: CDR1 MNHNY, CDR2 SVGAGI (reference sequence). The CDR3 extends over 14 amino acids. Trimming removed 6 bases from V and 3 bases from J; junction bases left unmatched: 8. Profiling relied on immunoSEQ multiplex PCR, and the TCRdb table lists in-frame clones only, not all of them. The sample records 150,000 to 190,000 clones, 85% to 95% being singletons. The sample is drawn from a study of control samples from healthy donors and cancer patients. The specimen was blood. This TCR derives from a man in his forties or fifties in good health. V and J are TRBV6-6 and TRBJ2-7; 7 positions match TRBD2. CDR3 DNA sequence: TGTGCCAGCAGGCCTATCGGGACTAACTACGAGCAGTACTTC. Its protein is CASRPIGTNYEQYF.